The 30 T cell receptor beta chains below all came from one sample that was sequenced in a study of T cells in localized non-small cell lung cancer. The protocol was immunoSEQ multiplex PCR, while the TCRdb copy is restricted to in-frame clones and leaves out a portion. In the table there are fewer than 35,000 clones, under 85% of which are singletons. The source material was peripheral blood, sampled before any cancer treatment. Source of these receptors: a male donor aged 60 or older with stage II squamous cell lung carcinoma.

The chain has TRBV5-1 and TRBJ1-6; D is ambiguous. The CDR3 runs to 13 residues. CDR1 and CDR2 from the germline V gene are SGHRS and YFSETQ. V dropped 0 bases and J dropped 7 bases, with 5 bases sitting between them. CDR3 in amino acids: CASSLVRNSPLHF. The CDR3 region has the DNA TGCGCCAGCAGCTTGGTTCGGAATTCACCCCTCCACTTT. Full variable domain (rest looked up from reference TRBV5-1 and TRBJ1-6): KAGVTQTPRYLIKTRGQQVTLSCSPISGHRSVSWYQQTPGQGLQFLFEYFSETQRNKGNFPGRFSGRQFSNSRSEMNVSTLELGDSALYLCASSLVRNSPLHFGNGTRLTVT.

This rearrangement joins TRBV7-6 to TRBJ2-2; no definite D call. CDR1 SGHVS and CDR2 FNYEAQ come from the germline V gene. V lost 5 bases and J lost 0, with 13 bases in between. This CDR3 is 16 amino acids long. The CDR3 sequence is CASSPADHPNTGELFF. CDR3 nucleotide sequence: TGTGCCAGCAGCCCGGCGGACCATCCGAACACCGGGGAGCTGTTTTTT.

This chain links TRBV6-1 with TRBJ1-4, with 8 positions matching TRBD1. The CDR3 is made up of 14 amino acids. Germline V CDR1 and CDR2: MNHNS, SASEGT. V gave up 4 bases and J gave up 5 bases; unmatched junction bases: 3. The CDR3 DNA reads as TGTGCCAGCAGTGCGGGACAGGACAATGAAAAACTGTTTTTT. It codes for CASSAGQDNEKLFF.

V and J are TRBV2 and TRBJ2-3; 8 bases fit TRBD1. After removal of 5 bases from V and 0 bases from J, the junction contained 4 bases not matched to a gene. The CDR3 is 15 amino acids. Per the germline V gene, CDR1 is SNHLY and CDR2 is FYNNEI. The CDR3 nucleotides are TGTGCCAGCAGTACGGACAGGGCAAGCACAGATACGCAGTATTTT. This codes for CASSTDRASTDTQYF. Full variable domain (remainder filled in from reference TRBV2 and TRBJ2-3): EPEVTQTPSHQVTQMGQEVILRCVPISNHLYFYWYRQILGQKVEFLVSFYNNEISEKSEIFDDQFSVERPDGSNFTLKIRSTKLEDSAMYFCASSTDRASTDTQYFGPGTRLTVL.

The chain carries TRBV5-1 and TRBJ2-1; 12 bases fit TRBD2. Germline lookup yields CDR1 SGHRS and CDR2 YFSETQ. The CDR3 length is 14 residues. The ends lost 8 bases at V and 9 bases at J; junction bases unmatched: 9. In nucleotides, the CDR3 is TGCGCCAGTACTAGCGGGGGGATTGTGGGTGAGCAGTTCTTC. This translates into CASTSGGIVGEQFF.

The chain recombines TRBV4-3 with TRBJ1-2; D may be TRBD1 (6 bases). Per germline, CDR1 LGHNA and CDR2 YSLEER. Trimming took 1 base from V and 7 from J, leaving 16 bases between them. The CDR3 is 15 amino acids. The CDR3 nucleotides are TGCGCCAGCAGCCAAGTCGTAGTTGAACAGGGTGGCTACACCTTC. Its protein is CASSQVVVEQGGYTF.

This clone has a single count. This chain uses TRBV5-4 with TRBJ2-5, with 7 nucleotides matching TRBD1. V trimming: 4 bases; J trimming: 3 bases; junction bases outside the gene matches: 6. This CDR3 spans 14 amino acids. The germline V gene encodes CDR1 SGHNT and CDR2 YYREEE (reference sequence). The CDR3 DNA is TGTGCCAGCAGCCAAGCAGGACAGGAAGAGACCCAGTACTTC. It translates to CASSQAGQEETQYF.

CDR3 in DNA: TGTGCCACCAGCAGAGATGTAAGTGAGCAGTTCTTC. Its translation is CATSRDVSEQFF. The chain carries TRBV15 and TRBJ2-1; D is unclear. The CDR3 is 12 residues long. Germline CDR1 LNHNV, CDR2 YYDKDF (reference sequence). Trimming cost V 0 bases and J 9 bases, with 6 bases left between them.

A few counts support this clone. The V and J genes are TRBV5-1 and TRBJ1-6, with 7 bases identical to TRBD1. The CDR3 contains 16 residues. Germline assignment: CDR1 SGHRS and CDR2 YFSETQ. Losses at the gene ends were 5 bases for V and 7 bases for J; bases not matched to a gene: 12. The chain's CDR3 is CASRPAGIQGNSPLHF. Here the CDR3 DNA reads TGCGCCAGCAGACCTGCTGGGATACAGGGGAATTCACCCCTCCACTTT.

J is TRBJ1-1 and V is TRBV18, with 7 bases matching TRBD1. Per germline, CDR1 KGHSH and CDR2 LQKENI. V was pared by 3 bases and J by 1 base, with 11 bases of the junction left unmatched. This CDR3 contains 17 residues. The CDR3 bases are TGTGCCAGCTCACCTCCCCGAAGGGGACAGACGAACACTGAAGCTTTCTTT. It codes for CASSPPRRGQTNTEAFF.

The CDR3 nucleotides are TGTGCCAGCAGCCCACCCGGGACAGACGGAAACACCATATATTTT. Translating it yields CASSPPGTDGNTIYF. The chain links TRBV6-1 to TRBJ1-3; 7 nucleotides align to TRBD1. The CDR3 is made up of 15 amino acids. The V gene's germline CDR1 is MNHNS and CDR2 SASEGT. The V segment lost 6 bases and the J segment 4 bases; nucleotides outside the gene matches: 9.

The chain links TRBV6-4 to TRBJ2-1; 12 positions agree with TRBD2. The CDR3 contains 15 residues. Trimming removed 6 bases from V and 8 bases from J; junction bases left unmatched: 8. Germline V gene data show CDR1 as MRHNA and CDR2 as SNTAGT. The CDR3 nucleotides are TGTGCCAGCAGCTTACTAGCGGGGGGTAGGTATGAGCAGTTCTTC. It is translated as CASSLLAGGRYEQFF.

As regards this clone: It is likely a read error: a sequence one base away is far more abundant. V gene TRBV7-3 combines with J gene TRBJ2-3; a weak D match, TRBD2 (6 bases). Trimming took off 2 bases at V and 7 bases at J, with 13 bases between the two ends. This CDR3 comprises 14 residues. Germline CDR1 is SGHTA and CDR2 is FQGTGA. CDR3 nucleotides: TGTGCCAGCAGCTTAGGAGGGGCGGTATATACGCAGTATTTT. This sequence encodes CASSLGGAVYTQYF.

This sequence joins TRBV21-1 and TRBJ2-5; TRBD2, the table's D call, was not compared with the DNA. TRBV21-1 represents a pseudogene. This CDR3 spans 14 amino acids. This chain's CDR3 is CASSIRELQETQYF. For the CDR3, the DNA is TGTGCCAGCAGCATTAGGGAGCTCCAAGAGACCCAGTACTTC.

The chain combines TRBV27 with TRBJ1-4; 8 bases fit TRBD1. V lost 4 bases, J lost 7 bases, and 11 bases stayed unmatched. Germline V CDR1 and CDR2: MNHEY, SMNVEV (reference sequence). The CDR3 runs 16 residues. Here the CDR3 reads CASSSLRTGRSEKLFF. CDR3 nucleotides: TGTGCCAGCAGTTCTCTTCGGACAGGGAGAAGTGAAAAACTGTTTTTT.

This chain connects TRBV27 to TRBJ2-1; 10 positions match TRBD2. This CDR3 contains 18 residues. The germline V gene has CDR1 MNHEY and CDR2 SMNVEV (reference sequence). Trimming cost V 7 bases and J 1 base; bases outside gene matches: 13. The CDR3 bases are TGTGCCAGCATCGCTAGGCTAGCGGGGGATTGGTCCTACAATGAGCAGTTCTTC. Translation: CASIARLAGDWSYNEQFF.

The CDR3 here is CASSESSGSTDTQYF. The CDR3 coding sequence is TGTGCCAGCAGTGAGTCCAGCGGCAGCACAGATACGCAGTATTTT. The chain links TRBV2 to TRBJ2-3, with a tentative D call TRBD2 (5 bases). The length of the CDR3 is 15 residues. Per germline, CDR1 SNHLY and CDR2 FYNNEI. Trimming left V 3 bases short and J 0 bases short, with 10 bases between.

This clone has just a few counts. The chain combines TRBV13 with TRBJ1-2; tentatively, D is TRBD1 (5 bases). V lost 8 bases and J 4 bases, leaving 14 bases between the germline ends. Germline V gene lookup returns CDR1 PRHDT and CDR2 FYEKMQ (reference sequence). The CDR3 extends over 13 amino acids. This CDR3 is CASSYGQPYGYTF. The CDR3 nucleotides are TGTGCCAGCTCATATGGACAACCCTATGGCTACACCTTC.

This sequence joins TRBV2 and TRBJ2-5; the D gene could be TRBD1 or TRBD2 (5 bases each). V lost 2 bases and J 5 bases, leaving 9 bases between the germline ends. The CDR3 totals 13 residues. Germline CDR1 reads SNHLY; CDR2 reads FYNNEI. The CDR3 DNA follows: TGTGCCAGCAGTGAATACGGGGCCGAGACCCAGTACTTC. Its protein is CASSEYGAETQYF.

This chain uses TRBV27 with TRBJ2-5; 9 nucleotides align to TRBD2. The germline V gene encodes CDR1 MNHEY and CDR2 SMNVEV (reference sequence). Unmatched junction bases numbered 9, after V lost 3 bases and J lost 4 bases. The CDR3 has 16 amino acids. CDR3 protein: CASSFSSGAAGETQYF. CDR3 nucleotide sequence: TGTGCCAGCAGTTTCTCTAGCGGGGCGGCGGGAGAGACCCAGTACTTC.

The chain joins TRBV28 to TRBJ1-5; D gene unclear. This CDR3 region has 12 residues. Germline V gene lookup returns CDR1 MDHEN and CDR2 SYDVKM. Between the trimmed V and J ends, which lost 2 bases and 3 bases, there was a span of 2 bases. The CDR3 protein is CASSLLNQPQHF. CDR3 DNA sequence: TGTGCCAGCAGTTTACTCAATCAGCCCCAGCATTTT.

This chain links TRBV10-2 with TRBJ2-7, with D uncertain. The germline gives CDR1 WSHSY, CDR2 SAAADI. The CDR3 sequence is 17 residues long. V shed 3 bases and J shed 3 bases, with 21 bases lying between them. In nucleotides, the CDR3 is TGCGCCAGCAGTGAATATTTCGCTCAACCGTTGGGCTACGAGCAGTACTTC. Amino acids: CASSEYFAQPLGYEQYF.

The J gene is TRBJ1-3, the V gene TRBV30; no reliable D call. This CDR3 is built from 14 residues. V lost 5 bases and J lost 0, with 11 bases in between. Germline V CDR1 and CDR2: GTSNPN, SVGIG (reference sequence). CDR3 nucleotide sequence: TGTGCCTGGGACCGAGGCAGCTCTGGAAACACCATATATTTT. Translating gives CAWDRGSSGNTIYF.

V is TRBV30 and J is TRBJ2-2, with 12 nucleotides matching TRBD2. Germline V lookup: CDR1 GTSNPN, CDR2 SVGIG (reference sequence). After removal of 0 bases from V and 6 bases from J, the junction contained 5 bases not matched to a gene. The CDR3 has 16 amino acids. Here the CDR3 DNA reads TGTGCCTGGAGTGTTTCTAGCGGGGGGGGCCCCGGGGAGCTGTTTTTT. Residues: CAWSVSSGGGPGELFF.

The genes are TRBV10-3 and TRBJ1-1; D is perhaps TRBD1 (5 bases). There are 13 residues in the CDR3. Germline CDR1 reads ENHRY; CDR2 reads SYGVKD. The germline V and J ends were trimmed by 7 bases and 4 bases, with 13 bases remaining between them. In nucleotides, the CDR3 is TGTGCCATCACTTCAGGGCAGATCACTGAAGCTTTCTTT. Encoded protein: CAITSGQITEAFF.

The V gene is TRBV7-8, the J gene TRBJ2-7; possible D gene TRBD2, 6 bases. The CDR3 is 17 residues long. Germline values: CDR1 SGHVS, CDR2 FQNEAQ. V lost 5 bases to trimming and J lost 5 bases, with 25 bases between them. CDR3 protein: CASSPFLAGSRGNEQYF. CDR3 DNA: TGTGCCAGCAGCCCTTTTTTGGCGGGATCACGGGGAAACGAGCAGTACTTC.

The V call is TRBV7-2, the J call TRBJ1-1, with D possibly being TRBD1 (5 bases). Trimming cost V 1 base and J 7 bases, with 10 bases left between them. In germline, CDR1 is SGHTA, CDR2 FQGNSA. The CDR3 spans 13 residues. CDR3 in DNA: TGTGCCAGCAGCTTAGTACGGGGCAGTGAAGCTTTCTTT. This encodes CASSLVRGSEAFF.

V usage is TRBV6-5 and J usage is TRBJ1-1, with unresolved D. Germline values: CDR1 MNHEY, CDR2 SVGAGI. V lost 10 bases, J lost 8 bases, and 23 bases lay in between. The length of the CDR3 is 14 residues. The CDR3 spells CATWTTVLGTEAFF. CDR3 bases: TGTGCCACCTGGACGACGGTTCTGGGCACAGAAGCTTTCTTT.

V is TRBV7-3 and J is TRBJ1-5, with D perhaps matching TRBD1 (5 bases). The V end was cut by 2 bases, the J end by 7 bases, with 12 bases between. The germline CDR1 and CDR2 sequences are SGHTA and FQGTGA. This CDR3 is built from 14 residues. The CDR3 DNA is TGTGCCAGCAGCTTAGCAGGGATGGTGCAGCCCCAGCATTTT. This codes for CASSLAGMVQPQHF.

CDR3 region: CASSSYNEQFF. CDR3 DNA sequence: TGTGCCAGCAGCTCCTACAATGAGCAGTTCTTC. V usage is TRBV21-1 and J usage is TRBJ2-1. TRBV21-1 is given as a pseudogene. CDR3 length: 11 residues.